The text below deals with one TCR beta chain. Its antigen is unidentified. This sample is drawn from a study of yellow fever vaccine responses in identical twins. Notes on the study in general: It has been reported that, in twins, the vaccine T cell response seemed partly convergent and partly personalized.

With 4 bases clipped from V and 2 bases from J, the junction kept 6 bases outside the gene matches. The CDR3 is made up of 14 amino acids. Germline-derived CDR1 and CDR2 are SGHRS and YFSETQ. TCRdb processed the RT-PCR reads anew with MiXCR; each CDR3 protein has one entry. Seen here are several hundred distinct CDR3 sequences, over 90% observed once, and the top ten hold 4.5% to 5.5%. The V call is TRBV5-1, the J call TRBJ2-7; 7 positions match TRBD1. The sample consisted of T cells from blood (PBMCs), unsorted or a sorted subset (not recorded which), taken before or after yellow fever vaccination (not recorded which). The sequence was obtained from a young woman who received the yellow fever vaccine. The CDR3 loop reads CASSVYRGAYEQYF. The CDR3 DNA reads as TGCGCCAGCAGCGTGTACAGGGGAGCCTACGAGCAGTACTTC. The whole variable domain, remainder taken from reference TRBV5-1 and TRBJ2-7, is KAGVTQTPRYLIKTRGQQVTLSCSPISGHRSVSWYQQTPGQGLQFLFEYFSETQRNKGNFPGRFSGRQFSNSRSEMNVSTLELGDSALYLCASSVYRGAYEQYFGPGTRLTVT.